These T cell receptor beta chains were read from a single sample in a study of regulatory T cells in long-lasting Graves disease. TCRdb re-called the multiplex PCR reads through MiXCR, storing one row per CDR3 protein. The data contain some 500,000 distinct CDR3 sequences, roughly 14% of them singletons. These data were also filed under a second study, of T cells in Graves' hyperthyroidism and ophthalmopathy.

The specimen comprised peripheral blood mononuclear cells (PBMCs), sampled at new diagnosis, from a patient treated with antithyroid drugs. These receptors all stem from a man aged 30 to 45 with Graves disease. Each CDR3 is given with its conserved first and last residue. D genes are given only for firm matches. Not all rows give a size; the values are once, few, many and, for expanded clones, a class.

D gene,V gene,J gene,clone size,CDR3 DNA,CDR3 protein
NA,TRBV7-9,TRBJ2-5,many,TGTGCCAGCAGCTCTTGGAGCCCGGGACGCCCCTATCAAGAGACCCAGTACTTC,CASSSWSPGRPYQETQYF
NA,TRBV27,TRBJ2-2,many,TGTGCCAGCAGACTGGGCAGGTGGACCGGGGAGCTGTTTTTT,CASRLGRWTGELFF
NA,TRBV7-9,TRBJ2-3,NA,TGTGCCAGCAGCTTATTTGGAGGGCCAGATACGCAGTATTTT,CASSLFGGPDTQYF
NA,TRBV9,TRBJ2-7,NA,TGTGCCAGCAGCCCTCGGGACGGAAGCACCCTCGAGCAGTACTTC,CASSPRDGSTLEQYF
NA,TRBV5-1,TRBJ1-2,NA,TGCGCCAGCAGCTTGGCATCCAGGACTAACTATGGCTACACCTTC,CASSLASRTNYGYTF
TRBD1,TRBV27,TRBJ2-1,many,TGTGCCAGCACAGGACAGGGGGTAAATGAGCAGTTCTTC,CASTGQGVNEQFF
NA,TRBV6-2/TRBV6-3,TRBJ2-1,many,TGTGCCAGCAGTTACTCCGGGACAATAAATGAGCAGTTCTTC,CASSYSGTINEQFF
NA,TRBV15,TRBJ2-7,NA,TGTGCCACCAGCAGAGCGGGACACCCAAATAACGTCGAGCAGTACTTC,CATSRAGHPNNVEQYF
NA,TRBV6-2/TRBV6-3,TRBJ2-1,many,TGTGCCAGTAAGCGGAGCTCCTACAATGAGCAGTTCTTC,CASKRSSYNEQFF
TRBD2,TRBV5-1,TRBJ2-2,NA,TGCGCCAGCAGCTTGCTGACTAGCGGGACCGGGGAGCTGTTTTTT,CASSLLTSGTGELFF
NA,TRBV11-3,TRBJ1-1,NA,TGTGCCAGCAGCTCCATAGAGGCCAGCCACCCTATGAACACTGAAGCTTTCTTT,CASSSIEASHPMNTEAFF
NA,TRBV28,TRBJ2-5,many,TGTGCCAGCCGTACGGTAGAGACCCAGTACTTC,CASRTVETQYF
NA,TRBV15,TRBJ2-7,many,TGTGCCACCAGCAGAGGCGCAGCCGCCTACGAGCAGTACTTC,CATSRGAAAYEQYF
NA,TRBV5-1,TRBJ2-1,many,TGCGCCAGCAGCACAGACAGAACCTACAATGAGCAGTTCTTC,CASSTDRTYNEQFF
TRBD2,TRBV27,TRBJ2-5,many,TGTGCCAGCAGTAGGGGGACTAGCGGTCTACAAGAGACCCAGTACTTC,CASSRGTSGLQETQYF